This T cell receptor (beta chain) originates from a study of T cells after posttransplantation cyclophosphamide. This clone showed up many times. Its antigen is not known. The study, taken as a whole, reports: TRB overlap between skin or GI tissue T cells and blood was limited. Later post-transplant blood repertoires were often dominated by donor CD8+ memory clones. After PTCy, TRB diversity resembled that of CNI/methotrexate controls.

TCRdb keeps only in-frame clones here, not all; method: immunoSEQ multiplex PCR. The sample has about 39,000 clones, none seen only once. This CDR3 spans 19 amino acids. Germline trimming cut 4 bases from V and 6 bases from J; bases unmatched to any gene: 11. The germline gives CDR1 LGHNA, CDR2 YNFKEQ. Sequenced: PBMCs. This TCR was sampled from a woman aged 50 to 60 in good health and a related stem cell transplant donor. This rearrangement joins TRBV4-2 to TRBJ2-2, with TRBD2 matching over 16 bases. The CDR3, as DNA: TGTGCCAGCAGCCCACCCGGGACTAGCGGGGGGGCAGAGGCCGGGGAGCTGTTTTTT. The encoded protein is CASSPPGTSGGAEAGELFF.